This paragraph covers one T cell receptor beta chain sequence. The antigen remains undetermined. J lost 4 bases, V lost 6 bases, and 2 bases had no gene match. The CDR3 is made up of 12 amino acids. Germline V gene sequence: CDR1 LNHDA, CDR2 SQIVND (reference sequence). The PCR employed 60 Vbeta primers together with 13 Jbeta primers. Clones were sequenced by immunoSEQ multiplex PCR, and TCRdb holds only the in-frame ones, with some missing. The sample has some 96,000 clones; roughly 80% are singletons. The entry originates in a study of cytomegalovirus exposure and HLA in healthy donors. Findings of the study overall: Among the CMV-associated chains, three were confirmed in vitro as specific for CMV antigens. Reported performance of the classifier showed diagnosis of cytomegalovirus status with high specificity and sensitivity. Across donors, presence/absence analyses took sequencing depth to be roughly uniform. Analysis was carried out at a later point, and it linked a missense DCLRE1C variant to TCR beta V- and J-gene trimming.

The sequence was obtained from a man in his forties in good health and CMV-seronegative. The chain links TRBV19 to TRBJ1-1; TRBD1 aligns across 7 bases. Sequenced sample: PBMCs. The CDR3 nucleotides read TGTGCCAGTAGGCCAGGGGGCACTGAAGCTTTCTTT. It specifies CASRPGGTEAFF.